This T cell receptor beta chain appears in the sequencing data of a study of shared clonotypes between healthy human individuals. Study conclusions and caveats: The four-donor shared clonotypes exceeded non-shared clonotypes in generation probability, with non-shared ones scoring lower.

The table came from immunoSEQ multiplex PCR; TCRdb's copy has only in-frame clones and leaves some out. The table includes around 720,000 clones, 60% to 75% detected once. In regard to this clone: The antigen remains undetermined.

This CDR3 region has 15 residues. Germline lookup yields CDR1 SGHAT and CDR2 FQNNGV. V lost 0 bases to trimming and J lost 3 bases, with 9 bases between them. This chain joins TRBV11-2 and TRBJ2-1, with D hard to call. The clonotype originates from a woman aged 25 to 39 in good health. Sequenced input: memory CD4+ T cells sorted from blood. Documented subset: CD45RA-negative fraction. This chain's CDR3 is CASSLDSLLYNEQFF. CDR3 nucleotide sequence: TGTGCCAGCAGCTTAGACAGCTTACTCTACAATGAGCAGTTCTTC.